This entry lists 8 T cell receptor beta chains sequenced from one sample in a study of blood T cell repertoires in COVID-19. Generated by immunoSEQ multiplex PCR, the TCRdb table keeps only in-frame clones and is missing some. The sample holds about 260,000 clones, 65% to 90% seen once. The sample consisted of peripheral blood. The source of these receptors is a human donor in a cohort sampled during active COVID-19.

J is TRBJ2-2 and V is TRBV27; D is unresolved. The CDR3 sequence is 14 residues long. Germline CDR1 MNHEY, CDR2 SMNVEV (reference sequence). V lost 8 bases and J lost 0, with 10 bases in between. The CDR3 spells CASGMGSNTGELFF. DNA for the CDR3: TGTGCCAGCGGAATGGGCTCGAACACCGGGGAGCTGTTTTTT.

This rearrangement joins TRBV6-1 to TRBJ1-3; 9 bases are a match to TRBD1. V dropped 2 bases and J dropped 4; count of bases not matched to a gene: 9. The germline V gene has CDR1 MNHNS and CDR2 SASEGT. The CDR3 runs to 17 residues. CDR3: CASSELSGQGTGNTIYF. Here the CDR3 DNA reads TGTGCCAGCAGTGAACTGTCGGGACAGGGTACAGGAAACACCATATATTTT.

This clone was counted a few times. This chain connects TRBV10-1 to TRBJ2-7; 9 nucleotides match TRBD2. This CDR3 has 14 residues. Germline-derived CDR1 and CDR2 are WNHNN and SYGVQD (reference sequence). The ends lost 9 bases at V and 2 bases at J; junction bases unmatched: 8. The CDR3 loop is CARIRLAGTYEQYF. DNA of the CDR3: TGCGCCAGGATTAGGCTAGCGGGGACCTACGAGCAGTACTTC.

This chain links TRBV11-2 with TRBJ1-5, with 7 bases identical to TRBD1. Looked up from germline, CDR1 is SGHAT and CDR2 is FQNNGV. The length of the CDR3 is 14 residues. V shed 1 base, J shed 8 bases, and the junction held 5 bases outside the gene matches. The CDR3 loop reads CASSLGDRAKPQHF. The CDR3 DNA sequence: TGTGCCAGCAGCTTAGGAGACAGGGCGAAGCCCCAGCATTTT. Full variable domain (remainder filled in from reference TRBV11-2 and TRBJ1-5): EAGVAQSPRYKIIEKRQSVAFWCNPISGHATLYWYQQILGQGPKLLIQFQNNGVVDDSQLPKDRFSAERLKGVDSTLKIQPAKLEDSAVYLCASSLGDRAKPQHFGDGTRLSIL.

This clone was counted only a few times. The chain links TRBV11-2 to TRBJ1-2, with a weak D call TRBD1 (6 bases). V dropped 2 bases and J dropped 13 bases, with 11 bases sitting between them. This CDR3 has 11 amino acids. Germline V CDR1 and CDR2: SGHAT, FQNNGV. CDR3 protein: CASSLRGRVTF. In nucleotides, the CDR3 is TGTGCCAGCAGCTTAAGGGGGAGGGTCACCTTC.

V and J are TRBV25-1 and TRBJ2-3; 9 positions match TRBD1. V lost 4 bases to trimming and J lost 7 bases; unmatched junction nucleotides: 6. Per germline, CDR1 MGHDK and CDR2 SYGVNS. The CDR3 has 14 amino acids. The CDR3 loop reads CASSGGQGVNTQYF. The CDR3 coding sequence is TGTGCCAGCAGTGGGGGACAGGGTGTGAATACGCAGTATTTT. Drawing the rest from reference TRBV25-1 and TRBJ2-3, the complete variable domain is EADIYQTPRYLVIGTGKKITLECSQTMGHDKMYWYQQDPGMELHLIHYSYGVNSTEKGDLSSESTVSRIRTEHFPLTLESARPSHTSQYLCASSGGQGVNTQYFGPGTRLTVL.

The V gene is TRBV19, the J gene TRBJ1-1; 8 positions match TRBD1. Germline V CDR1 and CDR2: LNHDA, SQIVND (reference sequence). CDR3 size: 13 residues. The V and J ends lost 4 bases and 3 bases, in that order; junction bases with no gene match: 1. The CDR3 DNA sequence: TGTGCCAGTAGTACAGGGGGCTACACTGAAGCTTTCTTT. Protein product: CASSTGGYTEAFF. Combining the CDR3 with reference TRBV19 and TRBJ1-1 gives the whole variable domain DGGITQSPKYLFRKEGQNVTLSCEQNLNHDAMYWYRQDPGQGLRLIYYSQIVNDFQKGDIAEGYSVSREKKESFPLTVTSAQKNPTAFYLCASSTGGYTEAFFGQGTRLTVV.

The count of this clone is one. The chain uses TRBV6-2 or TRBV6-3 and TRBJ2-1; 9 nucleotides agree with TRBD2. This CDR3 comprises 15 residues. The J segment lost 8 bases and the V segment lost 5 bases, leaving 10 bases of the junction unmatched. CDR1 is MNHEY and CDR2 is SVGEGT in the germline V gene. In DNA, the CDR3 is TGTGCCAGCAGTCGACCCCCGGCTAGCGGGGATGAGCAGTTCTTC. The encoded protein is CASSRPPASGDEQFF.